The 32 T cell receptor beta chains reported below all come from one sample, sequenced in a study of blood T cell repertoires in COVID-19. Measured with immunoSEQ multiplex PCR; TCRdb has only the in-frame clones, and not every one. The sample yields about 91,000 clones, 77% seen once. Sequenced sample: peripheral blood. These receptors were obtained from an elderly woman with acute or convalescent COVID-19.

The chain combines TRBV9 with TRBJ1-3; D gene unclear. Trimming cost V 0 bases and J 0 bases, with 4 bases left between them. Germline V lookup: CDR1 SGDLS, CDR2 YYNGEE. The CDR3 is 14 amino acids. CDR3 sequence reads: CASSVAVSGNTIYF. The CDR3 bases are TGTGCCAGCAGCGTAGCGGTCTCTGGAAACACCATATATTTT.

The chain employs TRBV5-8 and TRBJ2-7, with 7 positions matching TRBD1. The V segment lost 3 bases and the J segment 3 bases; nucleotides outside the gene matches: 12. The CDR3 is 16 residues long. Germline assignment: CDR1 SGHTS and CDR2 YDEGEE. The CDR3 is CASSSGPGTDNYEQYF. The CDR3 DNA reads as TGTGCCAGCAGCTCGGGACCCGGGACAGACAACTACGAGCAGTACTTC.

The V gene is TRBV27, the J gene TRBJ2-1; D is unresolved. This CDR3 has 15 amino acids. Germline CDR1 and CDR2: MNHEY and SMNVEV (reference sequence). Trimming stripped 3 bases from V and 5 bases from J, with 14 bases between. The CDR3: CASSFFSLGHNEQFF. The CDR3 DNA follows: TGTGCCAGCAGTTTTTTCTCACTTGGTCACAATGAGCAGTTCTTC.

The J gene is TRBJ2-1, the V gene TRBV7-8; the match to TRBD2 covers 14 bases. This CDR3 is built from 17 residues. Trimming cost V 4 bases and J 4 bases; bases outside gene matches: 6. Germline V gene data show CDR1 as SGHVS and CDR2 as FQNEAQ. CDR3 sequence (DNA): TGTGCCAGCAGCTCGAGACTAGCGGGAGGGGTGTACAATGAGCAGTTCTTC. It is translated as CASSSRLAGGVYNEQFF.

The chain has TRBV21-1 and TRBJ1-1; the D call in the table, TRBD1, was not verified against the DNA. TRBV21-1 has pseudogene status. The CDR3 runs 14 residues. CDR3 coding DNA: TGTGCCAGCAGCAAAGGGACAGGGAACACTGAAGCTTTCTTT. It yields the protein CASSKGTGNTEAFF.

J is TRBJ1-2 and V is TRBV30, with 11 bases fitting TRBD1. CDR1 is GTSNPN, CDR2 SVGIG, per germline (reference sequence). Trimming at V came to 2 bases and at J to 5 bases, leaving 7 bases not matched to a gene. The CDR3 runs to 15 residues. CDR3: CAWSRTGGANYGYTF. CDR3 bases: TGTGCCTGGAGTAGGACAGGGGGCGCGAATTATGGCTACACCTTC.

This clone was recorded at least ten times. J is TRBJ1-4 and V is TRBV24-1; 8 bases match TRBD1. The CDR3 spans 15 residues. Per the germline V gene, CDR1 is KGHDR and CDR2 is SFDVKD. V gave up 7 bases and J gave up 4 bases; unmatched junction bases: 7. CDR3 in DNA: TGTGCCACCAGCGGAGGGACAGGCGTTAATGAAAAACTGTTTTTT. Translation gives CATSGGTGVNEKLFF.

This sequence joins TRBV7-2 and TRBJ2-3, with 8 positions matching TRBD2. Looked up from germline, CDR1 is SGHTA and CDR2 is FQGNSA. The CDR3 length is 15 residues. Losses at the gene ends were 7 bases for V and 4 bases for J; bases not matched to a gene: 10. Here the CDR3 reads CASTVMGLGADTQYF. CDR3 DNA sequence: TGTGCCAGCACCGTGATGGGACTAGGGGCAGATACGCAGTATTTT.

This sequence joins TRBV19 and TRBJ2-3, with 7 bases fitting TRBD1. The germline V gene has CDR1 LNHDA and CDR2 SQIVND (reference sequence). This CDR3 spans 13 amino acids. With V trimmed by 8 bases and J by 3 bases, 5 bases remained unmatched. CDR3 in DNA: TGTGCCAGTTCACCGGGACAGACAGATACGCAGTATTTT. Its translation: CASSPGQTDTQYF.

This clone was seen more than once but under ten times. The chain couples TRBV4-1 to TRBJ2-7; perhaps TRBD2 as D (5 bases). V lost 1 base and J lost 7, with 17 bases in between. This CDR3 has 15 residues. Germline assignment: CDR1 MGHRA and CDR2 YSYEKL. The CDR3 is CASSQALTTRGEQYF. The CDR3 DNA reads as TGCGCCAGCAGCCAAGCCCTGACGACCCGCGGGGAGCAGTACTTC.

This clone has just a few counts. This chain joins TRBV9 and TRBJ2-3, with D perhaps TRBD1 (7 bases). The CDR3 has 15 residues. Germline V CDR1 and CDR2: SGDLS, YYNGEE. Trimming stripped 3 bases from V and 4 bases from J, with 15 bases between. In nucleotides, the CDR3 is TGTGCCAGCAGCGGGGCAACAGGGGAGGCAGATACGCAGTATTTT. It yields the protein CASSGATGEADTQYF.

This chain joins TRBV7-9 and TRBJ1-5; possible D gene TRBD1, 6 bases. Germline CDR1 and CDR2: SEHNR and FQNEAQ (reference sequence). This CDR3 is 14 amino acids long. V lost 4 bases and J lost 5, with 12 bases in between. The DNA of the CDR3 is TGTGCCAGCAGCTCCGGACAGACTTATCAGCCCCAGCATTTT. It specifies CASSSGQTYQPQHF. The variable domain in full, completed from reference TRBV7-9 and TRBJ1-5, reads DTGVSQNPRHKITKRGQNVTFRCDPISEHNRLYWYRQTLGQGPEFLTYFQNEAQLEKSRLLSDRFSAERPKGSFSTLEIQRTEQGDSAMYLCASSSGQTYQPQHFGDGTRLSIL.

This chain uses TRBV9 with TRBJ2-3, with TRBD1 identical over 7 bases. The CDR3 consists of 16 residues. V was clipped by 3 bases and J by 0 bases; unmatched bases: 7. CDR1 and CDR2 from the germline V gene are SGDLS and YYNGEE. CDR3 loop: CASSARTGLSTDTQYF. CDR3 coding DNA: TGTGCCAGCAGCGCCCGGACAGGACTTAGCACAGATACGCAGTATTTT.

This rearrangement joins TRBV24-1 to TRBJ1-4; D possibly corresponds to TRBD1 (6 bases). Germline CDR1 and CDR2: KGHDR and SFDVKD. The V end was cut by 4 bases, the J end by 0 bases, with 14 bases between. This CDR3 has 17 residues. DNA of the CDR3: TGTGCCACCAGTGACTCCCGAGGGGGTACAACTAATGAAAAACTGTTTTTT. This translates into CATSDSRGGTTNEKLFF.

At least ten counts were recorded for this clone. This sequence joins TRBV30 and TRBJ2-3; 8 positions agree with TRBD2. Unmatched junction bases numbered 5, after V lost 0 bases and J lost 3 bases. The CDR3 has 15 residues. Germline CDR1 GTSNPN, CDR2 SVGIG (reference sequence). CDR3 coding DNA: TGTGCCTGGAGTGTTGGCGGGGGGAGAACAGATACGCAGTATTTT. This encodes CAWSVGGGRTDTQYF.

The chain joins TRBV20-1 to TRBJ2-7; 7 bases line up with TRBD2. The CDR3 has 15 residues. J gave up 0 bases and V 3 bases, and 8 bases lay outside the gene matches. Germline V CDR1 and CDR2: DFQATT, SNEGSKA (reference sequence). For the CDR3, the DNA is TGCAGTGCTAGTTCGTTCAGCGGGGTCTCCTACGAGCAGTACTTC. It is translated as CSASSFSGVSYEQYF.

The chain has TRBV4-3 and TRBJ1-2, with D perhaps matching TRBD1 (5 bases). V lost 1 base to trimming and J lost 4 bases, with 10 bases between them. Germline assignment: CDR1 LGHNA and CDR2 YSLEER. CDR3 length: 14 amino acids. CDR3 coding DNA: TGCGCCAGCAGCCAAGCCGGCCAGGGCTATGGCTACACCTTC. It yields the protein CASSQAGQGYGYTF.

The V gene is TRBV11-2, the J gene TRBJ2-7; possible D gene TRBD1, 5 bases. CDR1 SGHAT and CDR2 FQNNGV come from the germline V gene. The V end was cut by 7 bases, the J end by 3 bases, with 16 bases between. The CDR3 sequence is 14 residues long. CDR3 in amino acids: CASTRTTGFYEQYF. The CDR3 DNA follows: TGTGCCAGCACCCGGACCACAGGATTCTACGAGCAGTACTTC.

This clone turned up a few times. The chain uses TRBV5-1 and TRBJ1-1; 8 positions match TRBD1. Germline-derived CDR1 and CDR2 are SGHRS and YFSETQ. The ends lost 4 bases at V and 2 bases at J; junction bases unmatched: 4. This CDR3 has 14 amino acids. Here the CDR3 reads CASSGQGANTEAFF. CDR3 in DNA: TGCGCCAGCAGCGGTCAGGGGGCCAACACTGAAGCTTTCTTT.

The gene calls are TRBV28 and TRBJ2-4; D remains unclear. CDR3 length: 15 residues. Germline V CDR1 and CDR2: MDHEN, SYDVKM. Trimming stripped 2 bases from V and 0 bases from J, with 8 bases between. Here the CDR3 DNA reads TGTGCCAGCAGTTTAACTCGATTAGCCAAAAACATTCAGTACTTC. Encoded protein: CASSLTRLAKNIQYF. Variable domain in full (rest from reference TRBV28 and TRBJ2-4): DVKVTQSSRYLVKRTGEKVFLECVQDMDHENMFWYRQDPGLGLRLIYFSYDVKMKEKGDIPEGYSVSREKKERFSLILESASTNQTSMYLCASSLTRLAKNIQYFGAGTRLSVL.

The table lists this clone with a few counts. The CDR3 region has the DNA TGCGCCAGCAGCCAACGGACTAGCGGGAGAAATGAGCAGTTCTTC. Amino acid sequence: CASSQRTSGRNEQFF. The chain employs TRBV4-3 and TRBJ2-1, with TRBD2 matching 13 bases. Trimming took 2 bases from V and 7 from J; bases not matched to a gene: 2. The germline gives CDR1 LGHNA, CDR2 YSLEER. The length of the CDR3 is 15 residues.

The J gene is TRBJ1-2, the V gene TRBV9; 12 bases line up with TRBD1. With 4 bases clipped from V and 14 bases from J, the junction kept 18 bases outside the gene matches. Germline CDR1 and CDR2: SGDLS and YYNGEE. This CDR3 has 16 amino acids. CDR3 DNA: TGTGCCAGCAGCCCGGGACAGGGGGCGTATAGCGGGGCTAAGACCTTC. As protein: CASSPGQGAYSGAKTF.

The chain carries TRBV10-3 and TRBJ1-5; tentative D call: TRBD1 (6 bases). From germline, CDR1 is ENHRY and CDR2 SYGVKD. V lost 10 bases, J lost 0 bases, and 25 bases lay in between. CDR3 length: 18 residues. The DNA of the CDR3 is TGTGCCACAAAAGGTCGAGGAGGGGGAGGGGATAGCAATCAGCCCCAGCATTTT. Protein sequence: CATKGRGGGGDSNQPQHF.

The V call is TRBV27, the J call TRBJ1-1; the D is unclear. Between the trimmed V and J ends, which lost 5 bases and 1 base, there was a span of 5 bases. The CDR3 runs 12 residues. The germline V gene encodes CDR1 MNHEY and CDR2 SMNVEV (reference sequence). The CDR3 bases are TGTGCCAGCAGTGTCGGGAACACTGAAGCTTTCTTT. It is translated as CASSVGNTEAFF.

The CDR3 loop is CASSLDSGGNYEQYF. In DNA form, the CDR3 reads TGCGCCAGCAGCTTGGATTCAGGAGGTAACTACGAGCAGTACTTC. J is TRBJ2-7 and V is TRBV5-1; TRBD2 might be the D (5 bases). The V gene's germline CDR1 is SGHRS and CDR2 YFSETQ. Trimming shortened V by 0 bases and J by 3 bases, and 13 bases separated the two germline ends. CDR3 length: 15 amino acids. Full variable domain (rest looked up from reference TRBV5-1 and TRBJ2-7): KAGVTQTPRYLIKTRGQQVTLSCSPISGHRSVSWYQQTPGQGLQFLFEYFSETQRNKGNFPGRFSGRQFSNSRSEMNVSTLELGDSALYLCASSLDSGGNYEQYFGPGTRLTVT.

This clone has more than one count but fewer than ten. This chain uses TRBV10-3 with TRBJ2-1; 11 nucleotides match TRBD1. In germline, CDR1 is ENHRY, CDR2 SYGVKD. V lost 6 bases to trimming and J lost 7 bases; unmatched junction nucleotides: 14. The CDR3 spans 17 residues. CDR3 in amino acids: CAISPGQGAGWRNEQFF. The CDR3 nucleotides are TGTGCCATCAGCCCCGGACAGGGGGCGGGATGGAGGAATGAGCAGTTCTTC.

The chain combines TRBV7-2 with TRBJ1-4, with D hard to call. Deletions cut 0 bases from V and 7 bases from J, with 9 bases between. This CDR3 has 14 amino acids. Germline V gene data show CDR1 as SGHTA and CDR2 as FQGNSA. The CDR3 DNA reads as TGTGCCAGCAGCTTAGCGGGGAGTGGTGAAAAACTGTTTTTT. Protein product: CASSLAGSGEKLFF.

The CDR3 here is CASSQDPGQLGLFF. The DNA of the CDR3 is TGCGCCAGCAGCCAAGACCCGGGACAGCTGGGGCTGTTTTTT. The J gene is TRBJ2-2, the V gene TRBV4-3, with 7 bases matching TRBD1. CDR1 and CDR2 from the germline V gene are LGHNA and YSLEER. The CDR3 is 14 residues long. Trimming at V came to 0 bases and at J to 13 bases, leaving 8 bases not matched to a gene.

The chain links TRBV5-8 to TRBJ2-5; the D gene is possibly TRBD2 (6 bases). CDR1 SGHTS and CDR2 YDEGEE come from the germline V gene. Trimming removed 0 bases from V and 1 base from J, with 10 bases in between. The CDR3 runs to 15 residues. CDR3 in amino acids: CASSLDRGLQETQYF. For the CDR3, the DNA is TGTGCCAGCAGCTTGGATCGGGGACTCCAAGAGACCCAGTACTTC.

This clone showed up just once. CDR3 sequence reads: CASRETGSTEAFF. The DNA for the CDR3 is TGTGCCAGCAGGGAGACAGGGAGTACTGAAGCTTTCTTT. This rearrangement joins TRBV28 to TRBJ1-1; 7 positions match TRBD1. V gave up 6 bases and J gave up 5 bases; unmatched junction bases: 6. Germline V lookup: CDR1 MDHEN, CDR2 SYDVKM. There are 13 residues in the CDR3.

This clone was picked up one time. This sequence joins TRBV3-1 (or the pseudogene TRBV3-2) and TRBJ1-6; a possible D gene is TRBD1 (5 bases). Germline V gene sequence: CDR1 LGHDT, CDR2 YNNKEL (reference sequence). The V end lost 4 bases, the J end lost 6 bases, and 13 bases lay between the germline ends. The CDR3 is 15 amino acids. CDR3 in amino acids: CASSLRQDSNSPLHF. The CDR3 nucleotides read TGTGCCAGCAGCCTCCGTCAAGACAGTAATTCACCCCTCCACTTT.

This chain uses TRBV29-1 with TRBJ1-1, with TRBD1 matching over 7 bases. Germline CDR1 is SQVTM and CDR2 is ANQGSEA. The CDR3 has 14 amino acids. Trimming at V came to 6 bases and at J to 2 bases, leaving 9 bases not matched to a gene. Written as DNA, the CDR3 is TGCAGCGTGAGGGGACAGAGCTCAAACACTGAAGCTTTCTTT. Its protein is CSVRGQSSNTEAFF.